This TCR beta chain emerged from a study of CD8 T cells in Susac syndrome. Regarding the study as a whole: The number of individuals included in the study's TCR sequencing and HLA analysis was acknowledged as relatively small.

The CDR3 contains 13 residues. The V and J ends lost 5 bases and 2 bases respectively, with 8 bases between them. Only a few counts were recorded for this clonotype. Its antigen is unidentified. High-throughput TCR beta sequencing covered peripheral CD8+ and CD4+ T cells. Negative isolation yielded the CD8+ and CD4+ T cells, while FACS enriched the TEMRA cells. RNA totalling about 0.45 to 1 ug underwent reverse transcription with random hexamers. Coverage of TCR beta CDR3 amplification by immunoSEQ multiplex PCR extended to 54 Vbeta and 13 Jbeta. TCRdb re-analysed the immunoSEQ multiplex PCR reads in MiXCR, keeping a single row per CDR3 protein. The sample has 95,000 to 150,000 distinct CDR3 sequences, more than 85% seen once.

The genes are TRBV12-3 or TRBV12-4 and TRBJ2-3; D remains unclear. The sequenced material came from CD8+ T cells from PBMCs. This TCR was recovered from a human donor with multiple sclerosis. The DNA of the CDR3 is TGTGCCAGCAGTGAGACGGTCACAGATACGCAGTATTTT. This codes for CASSETVTDTQYF.